This T cell receptor (beta chain) originates from a study of OX40 agonist ivuxolimab in advanced cancers. Looking at the study overall: Of mixed ages from about 23 to 85 and averaging approximately 60 years, the group was around 78% male. Three patients, one with hepatocellular carcinoma and two with cutaneous melanoma, responded partially. Checkpoint inhibitors had been given previously to roughly 40% of patients.

Broader study findings: Antigens targeted by the expanded peripheral T cells were not determined.

Using immunoSEQ multiplex PCR, the repertoire was profiled, and TCRdb retains in-frame clones only, with some absent. The sample carries approximately 100,000 clones, less than 85% recorded once. For this clone: The antigen remains undetermined.

The sequenced sample was CD4+ or CD8+ T cells sorted from blood, obtained in a trial of the OX40 agonist ivuxolimab. This sequence originates from an adult with an advanced solid tumor such as melanoma, head and neck, liver or kidney cancer.

CDR3 loop: CASSLGAYAPNNEQFF. DNA for the CDR3: TGTGCCAGCAGCTTAGGCGCGTACGCTCCCAACAATGAGCAGTTCTTC. This chain connects TRBV7-2 to TRBJ2-1; D ambiguous. Trimming shortened V by 1 base and J by 5 bases, and 15 bases separated the two germline ends. Looked up from germline, CDR1 is SGHTA and CDR2 is FQGNSA. The CDR3 has 16 residues.